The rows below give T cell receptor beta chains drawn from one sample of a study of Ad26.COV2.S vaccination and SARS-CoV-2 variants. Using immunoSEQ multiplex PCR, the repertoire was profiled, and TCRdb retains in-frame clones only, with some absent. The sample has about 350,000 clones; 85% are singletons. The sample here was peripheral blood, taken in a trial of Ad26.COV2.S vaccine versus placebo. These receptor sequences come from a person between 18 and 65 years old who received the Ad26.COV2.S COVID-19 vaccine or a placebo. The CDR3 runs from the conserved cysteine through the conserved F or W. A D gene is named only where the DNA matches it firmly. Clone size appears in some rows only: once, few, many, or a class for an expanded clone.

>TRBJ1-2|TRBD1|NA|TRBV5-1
TGCGCCAGCACCCCCGGACAGGGGGAGAGGTATGGCTACACCTTC
CASTPGQGERYGYTF
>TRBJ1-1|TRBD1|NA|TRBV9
TGTGCCAGCAGCGTAGCCCCAGCCAGGGGGGGAGACACTGAAGCTTTCTTT
CASSVAPARGGDTEAFF
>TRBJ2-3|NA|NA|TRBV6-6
TGTGCCAGCCTCCCGAGGGGGGGCACAGATACGCAGTATTTT
CASLPRGGTDTQYF
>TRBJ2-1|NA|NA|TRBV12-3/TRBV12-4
TGTGCCAGCAGTTTCTGGGGGAATGAGCAGTTCTTC
CASSFWGNEQFF
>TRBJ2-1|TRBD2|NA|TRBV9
TGTGCCAGCAGCGTCGTGACGGGAGGGCCGTACAATGAGCAGTTCTTC
CASSVVTGGPYNEQFF
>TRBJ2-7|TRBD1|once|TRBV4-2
TGTGCCAGCAGGGGGGTAGGGACAGGCAACGACGAGCAGTACTTC
CASRGVGTGNDEQYF
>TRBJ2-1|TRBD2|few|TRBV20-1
TGCAGTGCTAGTCCCCCGGGGGCGGGGGGCCGTTACAATGAGCAGTTCTTC
CSASPPGAGGRYNEQFF
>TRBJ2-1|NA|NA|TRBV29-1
TGCAGCGTACTGGGACACCTAGGTAATGAGCAGTTCTTC
CSVLGHLGNEQFF
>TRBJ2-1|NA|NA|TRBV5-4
TGTGCCAGCAGCTCGGGGGACTCCTACAATGAGCAGTTCTTC
CASSSGDSYNEQFF
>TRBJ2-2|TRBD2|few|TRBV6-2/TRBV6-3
TGTGCCAGCAGCCTCGCGGGAGGGGAGGCCGGGGAGCTGTTTTTT
CASSLAGGEAGELFF